These T cell receptor beta chains were read from a single sample in a study of response to subunit inactivated influenza vaccine. One entry per CDR3 protein, called by TCRdb with MiXCR from the RT-PCR reads. The sample lists some 550,000 distinct CDR3 sequences, roughly 23% seen once, with around 2.8% in the top ten. The data also belong to a second study, concerning T cells expressing NK-cell markers.

The source material was CD4+ T cells sorted from PBMCs, sampled approximately 13 days after vaccination. Every receptor here comes from a man aged 50-59 years who received an inactivated influenza vaccine. The CDR3 runs from the conserved cysteine through the conserved F or W. Each record gives: clone size, V gene, D gene, J gene, CDR3 DNA, CDR3 protein. D genes are given only for firm matches. Clone size is stated in some rows and not others, as once, few, many or a class when expanded.

>few|TRBV10-3|-|TRBJ2-3
TGTGCCATCAGTGATGGACACAAAGGGGGATCGCAGTATTTT
CAISDGHKGGSQYF
>-|TRBV27|-|TRBJ1-6
TGTGCCAGCAGTTTCCGAGTTAGCTCCTATAATTCACCCCTCCACTTT
CASSFRVSSYNSPLHF
>many|TRBV29-1|-|TRBJ2-1
TGCAGCGTTGTGGCTAGTGGCAATGAGCAGTTCTTC
CSVVASGNEQFF
>-|TRBV5-6|-|TRBJ2-5
TGTGCCAGCAGCTTGGCCGCACGGGAGTCCCGTGAGACCCAGTACTTC
CASSLAARESRETQYF
>-|TRBV2|-|TRBJ2-2
TGTGCCAGCAGTACCGGGACTCACACCGGGGAGCTGTTTTTT
CASSTGTHTGELFF
>few|TRBV12-3/TRBV12-4|TRBD1|TRBJ1-4
TGTGCCAGCAGTCGGGGCGACAGGGCCTACGGTGAAAAACTGTTTTTT
CASSRGDRAYGEKLFF
>few|TRBV7-2|-|TRBJ2-4
TGTGCCAGCACCAGGGACCTAGCCAAAAACATTCAGTACTTC
CASTRDLAKNIQYF
>-|TRBV5-1|TRBD1|TRBJ1-1
TGCGCCAGCAGCGATCGACAGGGTTCGATATTAGGGCCTGAAGCTTTCTTT
CASSDRQGSILGPEAFF
>many|TRBV12-3/TRBV12-4|-|TRBJ2-7
TGTGCCAGCAGTTTGGAGGGCACCCACGAGCAGTACTTC
CASSLEGTHEQYF
>few|TRBV20-1|-|TRBJ2-7
TGCAGTGCAATTACCGGGACACCGACCTACGAGCAGTACTTC
CSAITGTPTYEQYF
>few|TRBV20-1|-|TRBJ1-3
TGCTGTGCTAGAGCAACTCTAGACACAGGGTACTTCAACACCATATATTTT
CCARATLDTGYFNTIYF